These 11 T cell receptor beta chains originate from one sample sequenced in a study of T cell responses to AZD1222 COVID-19 vaccine (dated by TCRdb to about 2021). To prepare the library, the immunoSEQ multiplex PCR assay was applied. TCRdb's version of the immuneACCESS table is confined to in-frame rearrangements and falls short of the full clone set. An unresolved V gene accounts for under half of the shortfall where checked; the remainder is of unknown origin. This sample comprises around 65,000 clones, roughly 85% of them detected only once. The biggest ten clones account for about 23% of the sample. In the paper's terms, the time point label means: about 28 days (+/-7) after the second vaccine dose. Sequences were derived from peripheral blood, sampled 28 days after the second AZD1222 dose. The receptors were gathered from an adult who received the AZD1222 COVID-19 vaccine.

The rearrangement uses TRBV27 and TRBJ1-5, with 10 bases lining up with TRBD1. The CDR3 is 15 amino acids. Germline values: CDR1 MNHEY, CDR2 SMNVEV (reference sequence). V trimming: 4 bases; J trimming: 8 bases; junction bases outside the gene matches: 8. For the CDR3, the DNA is TGTGCCAGCAGTTCTAACCGGGACAGGGGAAAGCCCCAGCATTTT. The encoded protein is CASSSNRDRGKPQHF.

The chain has TRBV20-1 and TRBJ2-2; either TRBD1 or TRBD2 may fit D (5 bases each). Germline V gene data show CDR1 as DFQATT and CDR2 as SNEGSKA (reference sequence). The CDR3 sequence is 14 residues long. Between the trimmed V and J ends, which lost 3 bases and 4 bases, there was a span of 12 bases. The CDR3 loop is CSASEGSGTGELFF. DNA for the CDR3: TGCAGTGCTAGTGAGGGGTCGGGCACCGGGGAGCTGTTTTTT.

The CDR3 spells CASSDLIAGPDNEQFF. The CDR3 region has the DNA TGTGCCAGCAGTGACCTCATAGCGGGGCCCGACAATGAGCAGTTCTTC. The chain links TRBV25-1 to TRBJ2-1; 8 positions match TRBD2. The CDR3 spans 16 residues. CDR1 and CDR2 (germline): MGHDK, SYGVNS. The V and J ends lost 3 bases and 5 bases, in that order; junction bases with no gene match: 9.

The rearrangement joins TRBV19 to TRBJ1-1; no reliable D call. Trimming removed 3 bases at V and 1 base at J, with 12 bases between. Per germline, CDR1 LNHDA and CDR2 SQIVND (reference sequence). This CDR3 spans 15 amino acids. The CDR3 region has the DNA TGTGCCAGTAGTATCGAGGGCAGGAAGAACACTGAAGCTTTCTTT. Its protein product is CASSIEGRKNTEAFF.

This clone was recorded only once. V usage is TRBV19 and J usage is TRBJ2-2; TRBD2 matches 9 bases. The trim removed 6 bases at V and 5 bases at J, leaving 4 bases unmatched. The V gene's germline CDR1 is LNHDA and CDR2 SQIVND (reference sequence). The CDR3 consists of 14 residues. The CDR3 loop is CASRASGDTGELFF. The CDR3 DNA sequence: TGTGCCAGTAGAGCTAGCGGGGATACCGGGGAGCTGTTTTTT.

Here the CDR3 DNA reads TGTGCCAGCTCAGGGCAGGGAAACTATGGCTACACCTTC. This translates into CASSGQGNYGYTF. V gene TRBV18 combines with J gene TRBJ1-2, with D perhaps TRBD1 (5 bases). V lost 5 bases, J lost 2 bases, and 9 bases lay in between. From germline, CDR1 is KGHSH and CDR2 LQKENI. CDR3 size: 13 residues.

A few counts support this clone. The J gene is TRBJ1-5, the V gene TRBV19; 9 nucleotides match TRBD1. This CDR3 is 17 amino acids long. V dropped 4 bases and J dropped 5; count of bases not matched to a gene: 12. Germline CDR1 is LNHDA and CDR2 is SQIVND (reference sequence). The CDR3 sequence: CASSTLPGTGFYQPQHF. CDR3 nucleotide sequence: TGTGCCAGTAGTACCCTACCCGGGACAGGGTTTTATCAGCCCCAGCATTTT.

This clone came up once. V usage is TRBV11-2 and J usage is TRBJ1-2; D is possibly TRBD1 (6 bases). The CDR3 runs to 15 residues. Germline-derived CDR1 and CDR2 are SGHAT and FQNNGV. Trimming shortened V by 5 bases and J by 1 base, and 14 bases separated the two germline ends. CDR3 loop: CASSPGPGVNYGYTF. Here the CDR3 DNA reads TGTGCCAGCAGCCCAGGACCAGGGGTTAACTATGGCTACACCTTC.

This clone was observed a few times. This chain joins TRBV27 and TRBJ2-7; a possible D gene is TRBD2 (6 bases). This CDR3 comprises 13 residues. Trimming pared 6 bases from V and 2 bases from J, leaving 11 bases between. The germline V gene has CDR1 MNHEY and CDR2 SMNVEV (reference sequence). The CDR3 DNA follows: TGTGCCAGCAGGCGGGGACTGACCTACGAGCAGTACTTC. The encoded protein is CASRRGLTYEQYF.

This chain joins TRBV6-6 and TRBJ2-1; 11 bases line up with TRBD2. V dropped 4 bases and J dropped 4; count of bases not matched to a gene: 6. The length of the CDR3 is 16 residues. Germline CDR1 and CDR2: MNHNY and SVGAGI (reference sequence). The CDR3 bases are TGTGCCAGCAGTTCCACTTCTAGCGGGGGGTACAATGAGCAGTTCTTC. Protein product: CASSSTSSGGYNEQFF.

The chain links TRBV12-3 or TRBV12-4 to TRBJ2-3, with D uncertain. This CDR3 has 13 amino acids. Trimming stripped 2 bases from V and 4 bases from J, with 7 bases between. Here the CDR3 reads CASSLMGADTQYF. CDR3 sequence (DNA): TGTGCCAGCAGTTTAATGGGCGCAGATACGCAGTATTTT.